This T cell receptor (beta chain) was recovered during a study of blood T cell repertoires in COVID-19 (dated by TCRdb to 2019 to 2021). Regarding the study in general: Collaborator samples came from the United States, Italy and Spain and covered acute and convalescent phases of COVID-19. The prospective study material was composed of cDNA or gDNA derived from T cells, B-cell-depleted T cells, or PBMCs. The dataset comprised deeply sampled blood TCRbeta repertoires from subjects exposed to, actively infected with, or recovered from COVID-19. The repertoires were released in a freely available public database intended as a resource for research on the immune response to SARS-CoV-2. The samples were drawn from two sources: the first 160 participants of the ongoing ImmuneRACE study, and over 950 subjects contributed by 6 global collaborators. Nearly every sample came with metadata listing a de-identified subject ID, COVID-19 status, age in years and sex. Where available, HLA class I and class II types were obtained from metadata supplied by the sample provider rather than from assay-based typing.

TCRbeta CDR3 regions were amplified from genomic DNA by means of the immunoSEQ Assay, a bias-controlled multiplex PCR. Per the source publication's procedure: The number of nucleated cells in each sample was estimated from the amplification of reference gene primers within the assay. To quantify the absolute abundance of each unique TCRbeta CDR3 rearrangement, sequence reads were collapsed and filtered. For each sample, productive Simpson clonality was calculated as the square root of Simpson's diversity index across productive rearrangements. The source is immuneACCESS, and TCRdb retained only in-frame sequences with V and J called. Part of the clones is not carried over; for the studies checked, unresolved V genes explain less than half of this, and the remainder is unexplained. The V and J calls and clone size were taken over from that table, and D and trimming were inferred from the DNA. For this sample the table gives 150,000 to 200,000 clones, of which 85% to 90% were detected only once. Together, the top ten hold about 0.96% of the sample.

About this clone: What antigen it recognizes has not been identified. No per-base quality is available; no much larger clone lies one base away.

The full study reports these points: Clinical and demographic metadata were provided uncurated, with the amount varying by source and participant.

A second Seattle source provided samples from volunteer blood donors who had recovered from COVID-19. The collaborating institutions used their own protocols to collect whole blood in K2EDTA tubes. For TCRbeta analysis, collaborator samples were shipped as frozen whole blood, as isolated PBMCs, or as DNA extracted from either sample type. Sequences MNHEY (CDR1) and SVGAGI (CDR2) are obtained from the germline V gene. Its CDR3 holds 13 amino acids, cysteine through phenylalanine. Just CDR3 DNA is preserved here, 39 bases in frame from base 1. V and J lose 7 bases and 0 bases, and a span of 9 bases separates them.

The material sequenced was peripheral blood. The rearranged chain carries TRBV6-5 and TRBJ1-1, with the D gene not confidently named. This sequence was found in a woman aged 18 to 35 who had recovered from COVID-19. CDR3 loop: CASTPGVNTEAFF. The DNA sequence is TGTGCCAGCACCCCCGGGGTGAACACTGAAGCTTTCTTT.